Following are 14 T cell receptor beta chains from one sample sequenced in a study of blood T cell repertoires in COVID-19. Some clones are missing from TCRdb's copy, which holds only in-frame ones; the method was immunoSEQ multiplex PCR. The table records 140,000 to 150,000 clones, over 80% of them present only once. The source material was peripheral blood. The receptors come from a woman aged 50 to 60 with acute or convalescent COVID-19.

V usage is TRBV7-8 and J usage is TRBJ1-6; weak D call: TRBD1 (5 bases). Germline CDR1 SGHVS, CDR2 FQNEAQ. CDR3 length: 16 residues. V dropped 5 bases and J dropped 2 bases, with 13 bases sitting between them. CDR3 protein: CASSPGVVAYNSPLHF. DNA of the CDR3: TGTGCCAGCAGCCCGGGGGTAGTGGCCTATAATTCACCCCTCCACTTT.

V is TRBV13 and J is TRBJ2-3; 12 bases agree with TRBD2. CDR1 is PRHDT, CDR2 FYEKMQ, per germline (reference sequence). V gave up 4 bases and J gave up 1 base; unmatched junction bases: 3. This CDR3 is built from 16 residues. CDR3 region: CASSSRTSGGTDTQYF. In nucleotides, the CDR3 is TGTGCCAGCAGCTCCAGGACTAGCGGGGGCACAGATACGCAGTATTTT.

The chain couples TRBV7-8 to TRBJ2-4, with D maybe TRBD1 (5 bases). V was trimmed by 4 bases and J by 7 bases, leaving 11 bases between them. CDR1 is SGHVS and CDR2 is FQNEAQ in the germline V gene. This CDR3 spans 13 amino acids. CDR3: CASSSRVTNIQYF. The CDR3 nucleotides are TGTGCCAGCAGCTCCAGGGTAACGAACATTCAGTACTTC. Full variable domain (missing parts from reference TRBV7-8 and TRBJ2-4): GAGVSQSPRYKVAKRGQDVALRCDPISGHVSLFWYQQALGQGPEFLTYFQNEAQLDKSGLPSDRFFAERPEGSVSTLKIQRTQQEDSAVYLCASSSRVTNIQYFGAGTRLSVL.

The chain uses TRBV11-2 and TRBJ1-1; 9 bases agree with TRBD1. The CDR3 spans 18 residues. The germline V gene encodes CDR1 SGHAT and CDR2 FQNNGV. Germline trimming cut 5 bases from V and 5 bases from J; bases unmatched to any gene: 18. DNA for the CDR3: TGTGCCAGCAGCCCCCAACCGGGACAGGGCCCGATGGAGACTGAAGCTTTCTTT. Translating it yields CASSPQPGQGPMETEAFF.

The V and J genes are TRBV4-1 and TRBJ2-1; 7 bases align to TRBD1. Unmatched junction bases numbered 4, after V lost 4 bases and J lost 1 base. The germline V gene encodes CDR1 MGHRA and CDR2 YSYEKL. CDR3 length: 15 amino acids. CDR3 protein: CASSRLDRSYNEQFF. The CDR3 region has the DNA TGCGCCAGCAGCCGCCTGGACAGGTCCTACAATGAGCAGTTCTTC.

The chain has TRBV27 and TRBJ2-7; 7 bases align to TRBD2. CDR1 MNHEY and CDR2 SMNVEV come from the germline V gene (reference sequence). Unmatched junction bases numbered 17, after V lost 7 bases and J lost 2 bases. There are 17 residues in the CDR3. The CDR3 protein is CASTLSSGSTGAYEQYF. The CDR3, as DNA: TGTGCCAGCACCTTGAGTAGCGGGTCCACGGGGGCCTACGAGCAGTACTTC.

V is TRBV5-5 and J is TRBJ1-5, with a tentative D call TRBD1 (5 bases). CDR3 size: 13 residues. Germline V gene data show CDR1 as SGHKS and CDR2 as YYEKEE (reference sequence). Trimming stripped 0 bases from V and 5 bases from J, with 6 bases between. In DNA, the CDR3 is TGTGCCAGCAGCTTGGCAGGGTATCAGCCCCAGCATTTT. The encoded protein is CASSLAGYQPQHF. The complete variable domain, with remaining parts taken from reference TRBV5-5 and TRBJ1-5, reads DAGVTQSPTHLIKTRGQQVTLRCSPISGHKSVSWYQQVLGQGPQFIFQYYEKEERGRGNFPDRFSARQFPNYSSELNVNALLLGDSALYLCASSLAGYQPQHFGDGTRLSIL.

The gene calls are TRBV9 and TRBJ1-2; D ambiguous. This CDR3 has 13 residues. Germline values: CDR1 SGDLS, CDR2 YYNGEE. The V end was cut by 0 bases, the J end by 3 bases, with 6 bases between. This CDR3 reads CASSVGQDYGYTF. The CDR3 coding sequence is TGTGCCAGCAGCGTAGGACAAGACTATGGCTACACCTTC.

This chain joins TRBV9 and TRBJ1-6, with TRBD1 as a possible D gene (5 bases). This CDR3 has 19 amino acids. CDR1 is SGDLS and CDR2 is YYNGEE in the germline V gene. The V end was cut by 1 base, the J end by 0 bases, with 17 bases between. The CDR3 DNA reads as TGTGCCAGCAGCGTATATCCCGGGGGGGGGAGCTCCTATAATTCACCCCTCCACTTT. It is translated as CASSVYPGGGSSYNSPLHF. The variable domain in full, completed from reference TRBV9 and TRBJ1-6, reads DSGVTQTPKHLITATGQRVTLRCSPRSGDLSVYWYQQSLDQGLQFLIQYYNGEERAKGNILERFSAQQFPDLHSELNLSSLELGDSALYFCASSVYPGGGSSYNSPLHFGNGTRLTVT.

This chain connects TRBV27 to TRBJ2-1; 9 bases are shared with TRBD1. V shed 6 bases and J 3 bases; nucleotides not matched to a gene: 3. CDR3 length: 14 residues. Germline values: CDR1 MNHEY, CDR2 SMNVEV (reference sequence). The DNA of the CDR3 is TGTGCCAGCAGGGGGACAGGGTACTACAATGAGCAGTTCTTC. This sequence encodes CASRGTGYYNEQFF.

The CDR3 protein is CASSYPGGPGEQYF. The CDR3 DNA sequence: TGTGCCAGCAGTTACCCCGGGGGGCCCGGAGAGCAGTACTTC. This chain links TRBV6-2 or TRBV6-3 with TRBJ2-7; tentatively, D is TRBD2 (7 bases). Germline lookup yields CDR1 MNHEY and CDR2 SVGEGT. This CDR3 is built from 14 residues. V was trimmed by 2 bases and J by 7 bases, leaving 15 bases between them.

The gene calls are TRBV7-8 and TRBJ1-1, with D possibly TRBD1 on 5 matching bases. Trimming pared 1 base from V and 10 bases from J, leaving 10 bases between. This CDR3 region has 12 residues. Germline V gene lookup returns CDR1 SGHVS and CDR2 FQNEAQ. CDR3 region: CASSLGGEGAFF. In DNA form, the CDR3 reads TGTGCCAGCAGCTTAGGGGGGGAGGGAGCTTTCTTT.

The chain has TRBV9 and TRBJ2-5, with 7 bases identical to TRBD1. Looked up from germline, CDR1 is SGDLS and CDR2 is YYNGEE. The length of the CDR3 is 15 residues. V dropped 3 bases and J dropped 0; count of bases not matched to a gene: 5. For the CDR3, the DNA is TGTGCCAGCAGCGCGGGGACAGCGTACCAAGAGACCCAGTACTTC. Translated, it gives CASSAGTAYQETQYF.

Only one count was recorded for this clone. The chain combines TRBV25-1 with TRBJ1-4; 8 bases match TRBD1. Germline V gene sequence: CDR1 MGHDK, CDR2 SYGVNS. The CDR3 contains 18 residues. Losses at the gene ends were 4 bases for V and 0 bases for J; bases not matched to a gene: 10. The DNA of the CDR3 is TGTGCCAGCAGTGTTGACAGGGGACATGGGGCAACTAATGAAAAACTGTTTTTT. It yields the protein CASSVDRGHGATNEKLFF.